A selection of T cell receptor beta chains follows, all from one sample in a study of T cell responses to AZD1222 COVID-19 vaccine. Assay used: immunoSEQ multiplex PCR; TCRdb lists only in-frame clones, some missing. The sample lists about 100,000 clones; roughly 87% were seen once. The sample was peripheral blood, taken 28 days after the second AZD1222 dose. These receptors were obtained from an adult who received the AZD1222 COVID-19 vaccine. The CDR3 runs from the conserved cysteine through the conserved F or W. A D gene is named only where the DNA matches it firmly. A row's size may be missing; if present it is once, few, many or a size class.

v_call	j_call	clone_size	d_call	cdr3_aa	cdr3_nt
TRBV11-2	TRBJ2-1	-	-	CASSLDWGSLTYEQFF	TGTGCCAGCAGCTTAGATTGGGGGTCTCTCACCTATGAGCAGTTCTTC
TRBV5-6	TRBJ1-4	-	TRBD1	CASSLSTGVLTNEKLFF	TGTGCCAGCAGCTTGTCGACAGGGGTTTTAACTAATGAAAAACTGTTTTTT
TRBV10-1	TRBJ2-1	-	TRBD1	CASSPVQGVNRDEQFF	TGCGCCAGCAGTCCAGTTCAGGGGGTGAATCGCGATGAGCAGTTCTTC
TRBV6-2/TRBV6-3	TRBJ2-7	-	-	CASSYAWTREVQYF	TGTGCCAGCAGTTACGCATGGACCAGGGAGGTGCAGTACTTC
TRBV9	TRBJ1-2	once	-	CASSGGQYGYTF	TGTGCCAGCAGCGGCGGACAATATGGCTACACCTTC
TRBV2	TRBJ2-5	-	-	CASRDDRETQYF	TGTGCCAGCCGGGACGACCGCGAGACCCAGTACTTC
TRBV19	TRBJ2-7	-	-	CASSMDSTYEQYF	TGTGCCAGTAGTATGGACAGCACCTACGAGCAGTACTTC
TRBV7-2	TRBJ2-7	-	-	CASSLAATGQKLGSYEQYF	TGTGCCAGCAGCTTAGCTGCAACAGGCCAAAAACTGGGTTCATACGAGCAGTACTTC
TRBV2	TRBJ1-5	-	-	CASSERQGHQPQHF	TGTGCCAGCAGTGAGCGGCAGGGCCATCAGCCCCAGCATTTT
TRBV12-3/TRBV12-4	TRBJ2-7	-	TRBD1	CASSSGGYEQYF	TGTGCCAGCAGCTCAGGGGGCTACGAGCAGTACTTC
TRBV4-2	TRBJ1-1	-	-	CASSQDREGGGPEAFF	TGTGCCAGCAGCCAAGATAGGGAGGGAGGAGGGCCTGAAGCTTTCTTT
TRBV5-6	TRBJ2-1	-	TRBD1	CASSPDRGAYYNEQFF	TGTGCCAGCAGCCCCGACAGGGGCGCCTACTACAATGAGCAGTTCTTC
TRBV7-2	TRBJ1-2	once	TRBD1	CASTPQGRGLYGYTF	TGTGCCAGCACTCCTCAGGGCAGGGGGCTTTATGGCTACACCTTC
TRBV4-2	TRBJ2-2	-	-	CASSHATEHTGELFF	TGTGCCAGCAGCCACGCGACGGAGCACACCGGGGAGCTGTTTTTT
TRBV3-1/TRBV3-2	TRBJ1-5	-	TRBD1	CASSHGGQLRPQHF	TGTGCCAGCAGCCACGGGGGACAGCTGAGGCCCCAGCATTTT
TRBV4-3	TRBJ1-4	-	TRBD1	CASSQGSRGYWDEKLFF	TGCGCCAGCAGCCAAGGGTCCAGGGGGTATTGGGATGAAAAACTGTTTTTT
TRBV28	TRBJ1-1	once	TRBD1	CASSPSLGQGTEAFF	TGTGCCAGCAGTCCAAGCCTGGGACAGGGCACTGAAGCTTTCTTT
TRBV29-1	TRBJ1-2	-	TRBD1	CSVEGPMPGQNYGYTF	TGCAGCGTTGAAGGCCCGATGCCGGGACAGAACTATGGCTACACCTTC
TRBV28	TRBJ2-7	once	TRBD1	CASSLGQIYASEQYF	TGTGCCAGCAGTTTGGGACAGATCTACGCTTCAGAGCAGTACTTC
TRBV5-6	TRBJ2-7	-	-	CASRFDRFSYEQYF	TGTGCCAGCAGGTTTGACAGGTTTTCCTACGAGCAGTACTTC
TRBV12-3/TRBV12-4	TRBJ2-5	-	-	CASSLVETQYF	TGTGCCAGCAGTTTAGTGGAGACCCAGTACTTC
TRBV28	TRBJ1-6	-	TRBD1	CASRRDRAGSPLHF	TGTGCCAGCAGAAGAGACAGGGCCGGGTCACCCCTCCACTTT
TRBV28	TRBJ2-7	-	-	CASSLIGEQYF	TGTGCCAGCAGTTTGATCGGGGAGCAGTACTTC